This T cell receptor (beta chain) was sequenced during a study of T cells in Graves' hyperthyroidism and ophthalmopathy. Notes on the study in general: It was a median approximately 6 months before onset that the model predicted ophthalmopathy. Within blood appeared most thyroid clonotypes that had expanded above 0.001. Ophthalmopathy was told apart from stable hyperthyroidism by a 13 V-J model.

Amplified regions were TCR beta CDR3 sequences from RNA transcripts. When the TCR CDR3 underwent first-round RT-PCR, the HTBI primer set was used. TCRdb passed the multiplex PCR reads through MiXCR, listing each CDR3 protein once. The data hold around 290,000 distinct CDR3 sequences, with approximately 15% observed a single time. The sample holds a few counts of this clonotype. Its antigen is unidentified. The germline CDR1 and CDR2 sequences are SQVTM and ANQGSEA. CDR3 size: 14 residues. With V trimmed by 4 bases and J by 6 bases, 6 bases remained unmatched. This rearrangement joins TRBV29-1 to TRBJ2-1; 10 bases fit TRBD1. The sequenced sample was blood. The receptor was isolated from a woman in her thirties or forties with Graves' hyperthyroidism. The CDR3 bases are TGCAGCGTTGCCGCCGGGGACAGGGGCAATGAGCAGTTCTTC. Its protein is CSVAAGDRGNEQFF.